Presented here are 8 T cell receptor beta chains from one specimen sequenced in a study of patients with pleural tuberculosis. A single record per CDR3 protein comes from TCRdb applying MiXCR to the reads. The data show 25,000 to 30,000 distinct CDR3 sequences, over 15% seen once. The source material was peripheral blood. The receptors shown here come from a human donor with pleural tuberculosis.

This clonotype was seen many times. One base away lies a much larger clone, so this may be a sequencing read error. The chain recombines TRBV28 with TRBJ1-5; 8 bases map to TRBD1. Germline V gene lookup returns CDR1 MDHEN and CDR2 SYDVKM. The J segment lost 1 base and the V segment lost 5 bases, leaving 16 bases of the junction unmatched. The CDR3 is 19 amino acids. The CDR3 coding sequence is TGTGCCAGCAGTCTCGGACAGGGTGATTATGAGGACAGCAATCAGCCCCAGCATTTT. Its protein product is CASSLGQGDYEDSNQPQHF.

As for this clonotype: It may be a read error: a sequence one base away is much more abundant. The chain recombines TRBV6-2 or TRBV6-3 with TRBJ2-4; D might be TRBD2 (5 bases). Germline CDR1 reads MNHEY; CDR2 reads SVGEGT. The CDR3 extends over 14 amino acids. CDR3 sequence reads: CAISEGLAKNIKYF. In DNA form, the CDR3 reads TGTGCCATCAGTGAGGGTCTAGCCAAAAACATTAAGTACTTC.

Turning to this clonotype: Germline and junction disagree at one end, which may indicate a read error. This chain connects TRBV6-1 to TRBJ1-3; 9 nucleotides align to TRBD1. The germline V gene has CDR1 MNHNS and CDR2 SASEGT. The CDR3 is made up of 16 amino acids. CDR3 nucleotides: TGTGCCGTCAGGGGACAGGGCCCTCTCTCTGGAAACACCATATATTTC. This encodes CAVRGQGPLSGNTIYF.

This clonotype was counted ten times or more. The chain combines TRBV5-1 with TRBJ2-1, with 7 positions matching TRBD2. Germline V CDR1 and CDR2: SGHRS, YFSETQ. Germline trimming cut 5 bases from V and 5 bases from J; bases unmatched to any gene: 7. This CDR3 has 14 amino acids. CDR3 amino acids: CASSGGGLHNEQFF. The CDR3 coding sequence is TGCGCCAGCAGTGGGGGGGGTTTGCACAATGAGCAGTTCTTC.

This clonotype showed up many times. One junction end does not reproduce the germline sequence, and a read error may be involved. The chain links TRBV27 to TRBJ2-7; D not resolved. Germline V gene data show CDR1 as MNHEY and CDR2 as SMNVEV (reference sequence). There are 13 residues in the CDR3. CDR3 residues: CASTSNMHYKQYF. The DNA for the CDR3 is TGTGCCAGCACTAGTAACATGCACTACAAGCAGTACTTC.

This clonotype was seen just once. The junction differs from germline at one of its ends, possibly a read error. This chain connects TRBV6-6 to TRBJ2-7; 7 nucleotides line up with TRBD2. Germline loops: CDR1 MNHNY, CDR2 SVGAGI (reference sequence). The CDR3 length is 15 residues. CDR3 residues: CASSPRDGRSREQYF. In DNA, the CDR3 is TGTGCCAGCAGCCCCAGGGACGGGAGGTCTCGGGAGCAGTATTTC.

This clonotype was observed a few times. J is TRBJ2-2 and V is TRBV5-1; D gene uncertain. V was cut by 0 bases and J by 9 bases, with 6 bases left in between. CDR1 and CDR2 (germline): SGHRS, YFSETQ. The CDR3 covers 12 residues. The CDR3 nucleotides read TGCGCCAGCAGCTTGGCCCCCCGGGAGCTGTTTTTT. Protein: CASSLAPRELFF.

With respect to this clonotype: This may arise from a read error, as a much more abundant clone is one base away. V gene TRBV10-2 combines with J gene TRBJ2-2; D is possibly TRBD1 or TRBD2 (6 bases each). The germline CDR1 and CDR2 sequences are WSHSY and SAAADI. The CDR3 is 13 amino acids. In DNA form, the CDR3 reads TGCGCCAGCATTGGCAGGGGCACCGGGGGGCTGTTTTTT. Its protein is CASIGRGTGGLFF.